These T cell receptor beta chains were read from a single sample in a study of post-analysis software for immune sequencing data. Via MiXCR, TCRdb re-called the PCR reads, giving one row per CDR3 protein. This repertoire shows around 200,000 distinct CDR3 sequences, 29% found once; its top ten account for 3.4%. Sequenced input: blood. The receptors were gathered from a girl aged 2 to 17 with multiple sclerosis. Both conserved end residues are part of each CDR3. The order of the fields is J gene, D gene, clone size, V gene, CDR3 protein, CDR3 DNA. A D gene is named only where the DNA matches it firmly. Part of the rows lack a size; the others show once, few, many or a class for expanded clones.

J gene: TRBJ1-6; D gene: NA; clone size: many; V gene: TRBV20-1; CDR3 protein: CSARVGESSYNSPLHF; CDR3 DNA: TGCAGTGCCAGGGTAGGGGAGAGCTCCTATAATTCACCCCTCCACTTT
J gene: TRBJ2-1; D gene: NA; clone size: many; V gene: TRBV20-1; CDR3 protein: CSARGVQYNDEQFF; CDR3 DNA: TGCAGTGCTAGAGGCGTTCAATACAACGATGAGCAGTTCTTC
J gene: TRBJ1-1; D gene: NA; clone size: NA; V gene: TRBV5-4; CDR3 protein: CASSPGGGGTEAFF; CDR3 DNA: TGTGCCAGCAGCCCTGGGGGGGGAGGTACTGAAGCTTTCTTT
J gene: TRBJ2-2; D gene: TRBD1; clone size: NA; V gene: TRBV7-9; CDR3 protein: CASSPQGAGNTGELFF; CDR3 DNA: TGTGCCAGCAGCCCCCAGGGGGCAGGGAACACCGGGGAGCTGTTTTTT
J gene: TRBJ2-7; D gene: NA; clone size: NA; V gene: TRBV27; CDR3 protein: CASSLKQSYEQYF; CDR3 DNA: TGTGCCAGCAGTTTAAAACAATCCTACGAGCAGTACTTC
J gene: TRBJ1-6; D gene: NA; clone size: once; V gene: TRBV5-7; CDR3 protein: CASTLRRASPLHF; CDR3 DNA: TGTGCCAGCACCTTGAGGAGGGCTTCACCCCTCCACTTT
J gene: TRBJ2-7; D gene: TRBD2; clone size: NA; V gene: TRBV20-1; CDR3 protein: CSAGSGGAREQYF; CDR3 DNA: TGCAGTGCTGGTAGCGGGGGGGCTCGGGAGCAGTACTTC
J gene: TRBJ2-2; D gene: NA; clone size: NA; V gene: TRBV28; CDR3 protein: CASTTLPGGANTGELFF; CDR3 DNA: TGTGCCAGCACCACCCTACCAGGAGGAGCGAACACCGGGGAGCTGTTTTTT
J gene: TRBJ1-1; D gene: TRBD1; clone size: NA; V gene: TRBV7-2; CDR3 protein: CASSFLGQVKAFF; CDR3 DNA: TGTGCCAGCAGCTTCCTGGGACAGGTTAAAGCTTTCTTT
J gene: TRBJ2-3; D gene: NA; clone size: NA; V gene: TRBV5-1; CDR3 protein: CASSIDSGFADTQYF; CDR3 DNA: TGCGCCAGCAGCATTGATAGCGGATTCGCAGATACGCAGTATTTT
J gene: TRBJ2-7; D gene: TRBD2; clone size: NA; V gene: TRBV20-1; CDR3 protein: CGARGAGGGNEQYF; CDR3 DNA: TGCGGTGCTAGAGGGGCGGGAGGGGGCAACGAGCAGTACTTC
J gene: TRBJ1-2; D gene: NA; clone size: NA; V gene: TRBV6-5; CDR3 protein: CASSYSRVYGYTF; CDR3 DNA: TGTGCCAGCAGTTACTCCAGGGTATATGGCTACACCTTC
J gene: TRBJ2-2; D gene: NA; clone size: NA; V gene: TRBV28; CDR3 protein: CASLAGRVINTGELFF; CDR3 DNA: TGTGCCAGTCTTGCAGGCAGGGTCATCAACACCGGGGAGCTGTTTTTT
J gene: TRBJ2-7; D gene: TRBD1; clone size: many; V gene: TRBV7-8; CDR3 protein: CASSWSDRGYEQYF; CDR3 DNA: TGTGCCAGCAGCTGGTCCGACAGGGGGTACGAGCAGTACTTC
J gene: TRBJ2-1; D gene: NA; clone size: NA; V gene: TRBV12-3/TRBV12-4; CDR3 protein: CACGLSSYNEQFF; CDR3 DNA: TGTGCCTGCGGACTGAGCTCCTACAATGAGCAGTTCTTC
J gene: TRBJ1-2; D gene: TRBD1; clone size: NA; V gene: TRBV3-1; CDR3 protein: CASSLIPGHYQGDYGYTF; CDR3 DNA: TGTGCCAGCAGCCTCATACCGGGCCACTACCAGGGGGACTATGGCTACACCTTC
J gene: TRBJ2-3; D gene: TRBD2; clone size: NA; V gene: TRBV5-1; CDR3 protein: CASSLRTSGRSDTQYF; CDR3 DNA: TGCGCCAGCAGCTTGAGAACTAGCGGGAGATCAGATACGCAGTATTTT
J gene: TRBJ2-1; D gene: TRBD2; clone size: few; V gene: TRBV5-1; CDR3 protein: CASSHPSGPSYNEQFF; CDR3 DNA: TGCGCCAGCAGCCATCCTAGCGGACCCTCCTACAATGAGCAGTTCTTC
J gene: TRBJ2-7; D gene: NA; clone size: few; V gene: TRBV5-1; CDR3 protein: CASSSGAGAVEQYF; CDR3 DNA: TGCGCCAGCAGCAGTGGGGCAGGGGCAGTCGAGCAGTACTTC
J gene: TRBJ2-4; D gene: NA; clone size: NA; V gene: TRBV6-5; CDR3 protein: CASSYSWLARNIQYF; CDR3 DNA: TGTGCCAGCAGTTACTCATGGCTAGCGAGGAACATTCAGTACTTC
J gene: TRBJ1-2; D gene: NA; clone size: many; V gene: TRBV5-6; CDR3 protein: CASSLGYDGYTF; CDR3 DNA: TGTGCCAGCAGCTTGGGGTATGATGGCTACACCTTC
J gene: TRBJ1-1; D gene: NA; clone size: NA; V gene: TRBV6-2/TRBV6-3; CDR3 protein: CASRIYPQTVNTEAFF; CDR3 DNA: TGTGCCAGCAGAATTTACCCTCAGACAGTGAACACTGAAGCTTTCTTT
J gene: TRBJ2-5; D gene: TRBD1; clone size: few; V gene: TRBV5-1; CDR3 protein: CASPLAGTGEETQYF; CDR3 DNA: TGCGCCAGTCCTCTCGCCGGGACAGGGGAAGAGACCCAGTACTTC
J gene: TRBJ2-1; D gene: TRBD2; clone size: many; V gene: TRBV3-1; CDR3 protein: CASSRFTSTSGLYNEQFF; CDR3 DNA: TGTGCCAGCAGCCGCTTCACCTCAACTAGCGGCCTTTACAATGAGCAGTTCTTC
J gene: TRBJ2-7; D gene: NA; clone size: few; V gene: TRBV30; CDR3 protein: CACKWGEQYF; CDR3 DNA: TGTGCCTGTAAGTGGGGTGAGCAGTACTTC
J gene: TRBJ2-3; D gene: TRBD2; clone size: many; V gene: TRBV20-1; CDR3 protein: CSARTSGGLFTDTQYF; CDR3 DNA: TGCAGTGCTCGGACTAGCGGGGGTCTCTTCACAGATACGCAGTATTTT
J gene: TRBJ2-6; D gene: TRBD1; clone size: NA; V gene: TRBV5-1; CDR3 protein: CASSSRAQGASSGANVLTF; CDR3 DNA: TGCGCCAGCAGCTCCCGCGCTCAGGGGGCCTCCTCTGGGGCCAACGTCCTGACTTTC
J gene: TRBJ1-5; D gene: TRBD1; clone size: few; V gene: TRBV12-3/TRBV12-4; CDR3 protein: CASSPGWAGGAGQPQHF; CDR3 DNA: TGTGCCAGCAGTCCCGGGTGGGCAGGGGGCGCGGGCCAGCCCCAGCATTTT
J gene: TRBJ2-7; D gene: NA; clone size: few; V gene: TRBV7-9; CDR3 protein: CASSSLTRKGYEQYF; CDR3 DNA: TGTGCCAGCAGCTCGCTGACTAGGAAGGGCTACGAGCAGTACTTC
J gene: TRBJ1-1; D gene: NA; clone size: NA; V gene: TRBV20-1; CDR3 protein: CSARDFVGSPDGNTGAFF; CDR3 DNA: TGCAGTGCTAGAGATTTTGTAGGTTCCCCGGACGGGAACACTGGAGCTTTCTTT
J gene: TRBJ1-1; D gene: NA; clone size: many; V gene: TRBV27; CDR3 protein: CASSLRAAPNTEAFF; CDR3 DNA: TGTGCCAGCAGTTTACGTGCAGCTCCGAACACTGAAGCTTTCTTT
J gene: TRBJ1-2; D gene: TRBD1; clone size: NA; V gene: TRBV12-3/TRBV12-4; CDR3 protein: CASSLVQGASNGYTF; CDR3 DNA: TGTGCCAGCAGTCTTGTCCAGGGGGCAAGTAATGGCTACACCTTC
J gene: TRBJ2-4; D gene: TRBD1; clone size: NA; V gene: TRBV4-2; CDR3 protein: CASSQDGTGRTASNIQYF; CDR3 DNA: TGTGCCAGCAGCCAAGATGGGACAGGGCGGACAGCCTCAAACATTCAGTACTTC
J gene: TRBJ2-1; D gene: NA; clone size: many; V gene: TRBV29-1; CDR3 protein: CSVLLGGISSYNEQFF; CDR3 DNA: TGCAGCGTCCTCCTGGGGGGCATAAGCTCCTACAATGAGCAGTTCTTC
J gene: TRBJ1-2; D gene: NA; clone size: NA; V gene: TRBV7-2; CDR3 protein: CASSCTPGERSYTF; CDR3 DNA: TGTGCCAGCAGCTGTACCCCAGGGGAGAGGAGCTACACCTTC
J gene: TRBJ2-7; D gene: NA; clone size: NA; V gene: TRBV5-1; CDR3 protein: CASSLAPGNEQYF; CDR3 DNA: TGCGCCAGCAGCTTGGCGCCCGGGAACGAGCAGTACTTC
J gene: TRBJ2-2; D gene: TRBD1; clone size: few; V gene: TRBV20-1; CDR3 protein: CSARTGQGRNTGELFF; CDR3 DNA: TGCAGTGCTAGAACAGGACAGGGGCGGAACACCGGGGAGCTGTTTTTT
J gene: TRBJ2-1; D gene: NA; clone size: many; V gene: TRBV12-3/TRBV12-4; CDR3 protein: CASRYRRTINNEQFF; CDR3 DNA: TGTGCCAGCCGATACCGACGGACTATAAACAATGAGCAGTTCTTC
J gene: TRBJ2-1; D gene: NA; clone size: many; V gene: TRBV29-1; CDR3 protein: CSVEGGGLNNEQFF; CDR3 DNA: TGCAGCGTTGAAGGGGGGGGCCTCAACAATGAGCAGTTCTTC
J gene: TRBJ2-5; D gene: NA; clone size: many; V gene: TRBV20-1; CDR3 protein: CSTGIERTQYF; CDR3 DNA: TGCAGTACCGGGATCGAGAGGACCCAGTACTTC
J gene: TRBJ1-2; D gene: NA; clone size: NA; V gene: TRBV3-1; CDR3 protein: CASSQNDLYGYTF; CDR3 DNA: TGTGCCAGCAGCCAAAATGACCTTTATGGCTACACCTTC
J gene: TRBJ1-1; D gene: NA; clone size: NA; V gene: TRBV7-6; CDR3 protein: CASSLSRGRNTEAFF; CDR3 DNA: TGTGCCAGCAGCTTAAGCAGGGGCCGTAACACTGAAGCTTTCTTT
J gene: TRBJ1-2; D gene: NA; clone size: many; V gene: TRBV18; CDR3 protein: CASSPGRRTNYGYTF; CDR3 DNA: TGTGCCAGCTCACCAGGACGGAGAACTAACTATGGCTACACCTTC
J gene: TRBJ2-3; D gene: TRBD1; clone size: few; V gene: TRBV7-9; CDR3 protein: CASSPTGGRGTDTQYF; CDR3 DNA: TGTGCCAGCAGCCCCACAGGGGGACGAGGCACAGATACGCAGTATTTT
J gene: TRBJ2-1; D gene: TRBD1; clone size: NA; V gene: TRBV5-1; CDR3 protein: CASGSTGSSYNEQFF; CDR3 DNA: TGCGCCAGCGGCTCGACAGGGAGCTCCTACAATGAGCAGTTCTTC
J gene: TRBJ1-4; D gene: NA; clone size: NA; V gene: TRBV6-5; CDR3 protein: CASSHRDKGPVANEKLFF; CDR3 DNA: TGTGCCAGCAGTCACCGGGACAAGGGCCCTGTAGCTAATGAAAAACTGTTTTTT
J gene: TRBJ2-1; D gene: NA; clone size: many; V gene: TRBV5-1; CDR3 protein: CASSLAPRDNEQFF; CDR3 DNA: TGCGCCAGCAGCTTGGCCCCCAGGGACAATGAGCAGTTCTTC
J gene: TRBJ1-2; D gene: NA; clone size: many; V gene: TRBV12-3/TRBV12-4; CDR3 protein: CASSLAVRGGYTF; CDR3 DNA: TGTGCCAGCAGTTTAGCTGTACGGGGCGGCTACACCTTC